This T cell receptor beta chain was documented in a study of identical twins. In its sample, this clonotype was seen a few times. No antigen is known for it. Template switching, a step in the protocol, added a universal primer site, and cDNA carried unique molecular identifiers. TCRdb re-called the 5' RACE reads with MiXCR, one entry per CDR3 protein. The sample holds around 690,000 distinct CDR3 sequences, 21% seen once. The germline CDR1 and CDR2 sequences are LGHNA and YSLEER. CDR3 length: 19 amino acids. The V segment lost 1 base and the J segment 1 base; nucleotides outside the gene matches: 11. Points from the study as a whole: Carriage of fewer insertions was seen in abundant cord blood beta clonotypes, whereas memory repertoires showed none.

A further study also used this sample, focusing on T cells expressing NK-cell markers.

The TCR was taken from a woman aged 18-35 years in good health. This chain connects TRBV4-3 to TRBJ2-2; 8 bases align to TRBD2. The sample comprised PBMCs. The DNA for the CDR3 is TGCGCCAGCAGCCAAGGGCCGGCGGCGGGAGGCCAGAACACCGGGGAGCTGTTTTTT. Encoded protein: CASSQGPAAGGQNTGELFF.